The present T cell receptor (beta chain) was sequenced within a study of Graves' ophthalmopathy and Graves' hyperthyroidism. The authors amplified TCR beta CDR3 regions from RNA transcripts. Scientists carried out first-round RT-PCR using HTBI primers and then a second-round multiplex PCR. Using its own MiXCR run on the multiplex PCR reads, TCRdb lists one record per CDR3 protein. The sample records 400,000 to 450,000 distinct CDR3 sequences, roughly 21% being singletons. The CDR3 length is 13 residues. V lost 0 bases, J lost 4 bases, and 7 bases lay in between. CDR1 MNHEY and CDR2 SMNVEV come from the germline V gene (reference sequence).

The source material was peripheral blood. The chain combines TRBV27 with TRBJ2-7; D not certain. The sequence was obtained from a young woman with stable Graves' hyperthyroidism. CDR3 loop: CASSLSSEYEQYF. The CDR3 DNA reads TGTGCCAGCAGTTTATCTTCGGAGTACGAGCAGTACTTC.